One and the same sample provided the 10 T cell receptor beta chains below, sequenced in a study of shared clonotypes between healthy human individuals. Some clones are missing from TCRdb's copy, which holds only in-frame ones; the method was immunoSEQ multiplex PCR. Counted here are about 2 million clones, about 95% occurring once; the ten biggest clones make up 0.1% to 0.15%. Sequenced: naive CD4+ T cells sorted from blood. Subset defined: CD45RA+ positively selected. All receptors come from a man between 18 and 29 years old in good health.

This clone has a single count. The rearrangement uses TRBV15 and TRBJ1-3, with D tentatively TRBD1 (5 bases). The germline V gene encodes CDR1 LNHNV and CDR2 YYDKDF (reference sequence). V was trimmed by 3 bases and J by 2 bases, leaving 11 bases between them. The CDR3 loop spans 15 amino acids. The CDR3 sequence is CATSSFGGAGNTIYF. CDR3 nucleotide sequence: TGTGCCACCAGCAGTTTTGGGGGTGCTGGAAACACCATATATTTT. Based on the CDR3 plus reference TRBV15 and TRBJ1-3, the full variable domain is DAMVIQNPRYQVTQFGKPVTLSCSQTLNHNVMYWYQQKSSQAPKLLFHYYDKDFNNEADTPDNFQSRRPNTSFCFLDIRSPGLGDTAMYLCATSSFGGAGNTIYFGEGSWLTVV.

Comments on this clone: This same CDR3 is encoded by further DNA sequences in the sample. This chain links TRBV29-1 with TRBJ2-7; D uncertain. The CDR3 has 11 amino acids. V was shortened by 4 bases and J by 1 base, with 5 bases between the two germline ends. Germline V gene sequence: CDR1 SQVTM, CDR2 ANQGSEA. The CDR3 region is CSVATSYEQYF. The CDR3 DNA follows: TGCAGCGTTGCCACATCCTACGAGCAGTACTTC.

The chain couples TRBV5-1 to TRBJ1-1, with TRBD1 identical over 9 bases. Germline lookup yields CDR1 SGHRS and CDR2 YFSETQ. The J segment lost 4 bases and the V segment lost 4 bases, leaving 8 bases of the junction unmatched. There are 15 residues in the CDR3. The DNA of the CDR3 is TGCGCCAGCAGCGGCGGGACAGGGTCTGGCACTGAAGCTTTCTTT. This codes for CASSGGTGSGTEAFF.

The chain carries TRBV27 and TRBJ2-3, with TRBD2 matching over 8 bases. The germline gives CDR1 MNHEY, CDR2 SMNVEV (reference sequence). Trimming cost V 6 bases and J 2 bases; bases outside gene matches: 7. This CDR3 is 15 amino acids long. The CDR3 DNA sequence: TGTGCCAGCAGGCCTGGCGGGGGGATCACAGATACGCAGTATTTT. This sequence encodes CASRPGGGITDTQYF.

The gene calls are TRBV6-1 and TRBJ1-1, with D unclear. From germline, CDR1 is MNHNS and CDR2 SASEGT. CDR3 length: 15 residues. Between the trimmed V and J ends, which lost 2 bases and 0 bases, there was a span of 10 bases. CDR3 sequence reads: CASSERLGMNTEAFF. CDR3 nucleotides: TGTGCCAGCAGTGAACGGTTAGGAATGAACACTGAAGCTTTCTTT.

The chain is built from TRBV5-6 and TRBJ1-4; no reliable D call. Germline CDR1 is SGHDT and CDR2 is YYEEEE. This CDR3 is built from 14 residues. V lost 0 bases and J lost 5, with 8 bases in between. CDR3 in amino acids: CASSLGALNEKLFF. CDR3 DNA sequence: TGTGCCAGCAGCTTGGGGGCACTAAATGAAAAACTGTTTTTT.

CDR3 amino acids: CASSRYLVSVTDTQYF. DNA of the CDR3: TGTGCCAGCAGCCGATATCTAGTTTCGGTCACAGATACGCAGTATTTT. The chain joins TRBV7-2 to TRBJ2-3, with no clear D. Germline V gives CDR1 SGHTA, CDR2 FQGNSA. The CDR3 runs 16 residues. Trimming removed 5 bases at V and 2 bases at J, with 17 bases between.

Details on this clone: Distinct nucleotide sequences in the sample also encode this CDR3. The chain is built from TRBV6-5 and TRBJ1-3; unclear D gene. V lost 0 bases to trimming and J lost 4 bases, with 4 bases between them. The CDR3 covers 13 residues. Germline lookup yields CDR1 MNHEY and CDR2 SVGAGI. The CDR3 protein is CASSYSAGNTIYF. The CDR3, as DNA: TGTGCCAGCAGTTACTCGGCGGGAAACACCATATATTTT.

The gene calls are TRBV7-2 and TRBJ2-4; D unresolved. Trimming removed 1 base at V and 15 bases at J, with 16 bases between. This CDR3 comprises 13 residues. CDR1 and CDR2 from the germline V gene are SGHTA and FQGNSA. CDR3 loop: CASSLDTAREGYF. Written as DNA, the CDR3 is TGTGCCAGCAGCTTAGATACAGCGCGCGAAGGGTACTTC.

This rearrangement joins TRBV6-1 to TRBJ1-2; D gene uncertain. The ends were cut back, 2 bases at V and 0 bases at J, with 4 bases in the middle. This CDR3 has 13 residues. Germline V gene data show CDR1 as MNHNS and CDR2 as SASEGT. The chain's CDR3 is CASSEKTNYGYTF. Written as DNA, the CDR3 is TGTGCCAGCAGTGAAAAAACTAACTATGGCTACACCTTC.